The 21 T cell receptor beta chains presented below share a single source sample, sequenced in a study of blood T cell repertoires in COVID-19. TCRdb's copy holds only in-frame clones and misses some; the assay was immunoSEQ multiplex PCR. The data contain approximately 200,000 clones, 88% of them singletons. The sample was PBMCs or T cells enriched from blood (not recorded which). These receptors were taken from a woman between 25 and 40 years old who had been exposed to COVID-19.

The chain uses TRBV11-3 and TRBJ2-1; 10 bases fit TRBD2. The CDR3 length is 17 residues. Germline lookup yields CDR1 SGHNT and CDR2 YENEEA. Germline trimming cut 1 base from V and 4 bases from J; bases unmatched to any gene: 7. CDR3 sequence reads: CASSLGSSGSPYNEQFF. In nucleotides, the CDR3 is TGTGCCAGCAGCTTAGGGTCTAGCGGGAGTCCGTACAATGAGCAGTTCTTC.

V is TRBV28 and J is TRBJ2-7; tentative D call: TRBD2 (5 bases). The CDR3 is 14 amino acids. Germline assignment: CDR1 MDHEN and CDR2 SYDVKM. The V and J ends lost 3 bases and 5 bases respectively, with 14 bases between them. The CDR3 DNA follows: TGTGCCAGCAGTTTCACTAGAGTAATTGACGAGCAGTACTTC. Its protein is CASSFTRVIDEQYF.

This clone was detected only once. The genes are TRBV4-1 and TRBJ2-1; D might be TRBD2 (5 bases). Germline V gene sequence: CDR1 MGHRA, CDR2 YSYEKL. This CDR3 contains 18 residues. V lost 1 base and J lost 8, with 24 bases in between. The CDR3 DNA sequence: TGCGCCAGCAGCCAAGCGGGTTCTATCTCAGGAGGCGTAGATGAGCAGTTCTTC. It is translated as CASSQAGSISGGVDEQFF.

Note on this clone: Other DNA variants within this sample encode the same CDR3. V is TRBV5-4 and J is TRBJ2-3; 7 bases agree with TRBD2. The V and J ends lost 0 bases and 3 bases, in that order; junction bases with no gene match: 4. Germline V gene lookup returns CDR1 SGHNT and CDR2 YYREEE (reference sequence). This CDR3 region has 15 residues. The CDR3 DNA is TGTGCCAGCAGCTTGGGGCTAGCGGTGACAGATACGCAGTATTTT. Protein product: CASSLGLAVTDTQYF.

The rearrangement joins TRBV5-1 to TRBJ2-7, with TRBD2 as a possible D gene (6 bases). V lost 0 bases and J lost 6, with 10 bases in between. CDR1 and CDR2 (germline): SGHRS, YFSETQ. This CDR3 region has 13 residues. The CDR3, as DNA: TGCGCCAGCAGCTTGGGGGGGAGGAGCGAGCAGTACTTC. The encoded protein is CASSLGGRSEQYF.

The chain links TRBV4-1 to TRBJ1-3, with 8 bases identical to TRBD1. V dropped 1 base and J dropped 3; count of bases not matched to a gene: 8. The CDR3 has 17 amino acids. Germline V CDR1 and CDR2: MGHRA, YSYEKL. The CDR3 DNA reads as TGCGCCAGCAGCCAAGGGAGACAGGGGAAGGTTGGAAACACCATATATTTT. This sequence encodes CASSQGRQGKVGNTIYF.

The V call is TRBV3-1 (or the pseudogene TRBV3-2), the J call TRBJ1-2, with 11 positions matching TRBD1. Germline CDR1 LGHDT, CDR2 YNNKEL (reference sequence). The ends lost 4 bases at V and 2 bases at J; junction bases unmatched: 3. The CDR3 extends over 15 amino acids. This CDR3 is CASSPRDRGNYGYTF. The DNA of the CDR3 is TGTGCCAGCAGCCCGCGGGACAGGGGGAACTATGGCTACACCTTC.

This sequence joins TRBV27 and TRBJ2-3; no reliable D call. The CDR3 extends over 13 amino acids. CDR1 and CDR2 from the germline V gene are MNHEY and SMNVEV (reference sequence). V shed 2 bases and J shed 5 bases, with 8 bases lying between them. The CDR3 sequence is CASSLIVGDTQYF. The CDR3 nucleotides are TGTGCCAGCAGTTTAATCGTCGGAGATACGCAGTATTTT.

This chain joins TRBV6-5 and TRBJ1-5; 9 bases fit TRBD1. Germline CDR1 and CDR2: MNHEY and SVGAGI. This CDR3 contains 15 residues. J was trimmed by 6 bases and V by 5 bases; bases with no gene match: 8. CDR3 in DNA: TGTGCCAGCAGTCACAAGGGACAGGGTGTTCAGCCCCAGCATTTT. It specifies CASSHKGQGVQPQHF.

The chain couples TRBV5-4 to TRBJ2-1; 10 bases fit TRBD1. Trimming cost V 9 bases and J 9 bases; bases outside gene matches: 18. Germline CDR1 reads SGHNT; CDR2 reads YYREEE (reference sequence). The CDR3 spans 16 residues. Here the CDR3 reads CAIPSAGTGVHSEQFF. DNA of the CDR3: TGTGCCATTCCCTCTGCCGGGACAGGGGTCCATAGTGAGCAGTTCTTC.

The chain recombines TRBV10-3 with TRBJ2-1; D is unclear. Trimming shortened V by 6 bases and J by 8 bases, and 26 bases separated the two germline ends. CDR3 length: 17 amino acids. CDR1 and CDR2 (germline): ENHRY, SYGVKD. The CDR3 coding sequence is TGTGCCATCAGCGGCTCCGGGTCTTATGGTGGTGGCTATGAGCAGTTCTTC. It codes for CAISGSGSYGGGYEQFF.

The chain carries TRBV6-2 or TRBV6-3 and TRBJ2-7; possible D gene TRBD2, 5 bases. CDR1 MNHEY and CDR2 SVGEGT come from the germline V gene. CDR3 length equals 16 residues. Trimming took 2 bases from V and 2 from J, leaving 16 bases between them. For the CDR3, the DNA is TGTGCCAGCAGTTACAATTCGGCGGGTTTTACCTACGAGCAGTACTTC. This translates into CASSYNSAGFTYEQYF.

This chain joins TRBV7-9 and TRBJ2-7; 8 nucleotides align to TRBD1. The CDR3 totals 15 residues. V shed 4 bases, J shed 4 bases, and the junction held 9 bases outside the gene matches. Germline lookup yields CDR1 SEHNR and CDR2 FQNEAQ (reference sequence). In nucleotides, the CDR3 is TGTGCCAGCAGCTCGGACAGGGAAGAATCTTACGAGCAGTACTTC. Residues: CASSSDREESYEQYF.

The sample holds one count of this clone. V usage is TRBV25-1 and J usage is TRBJ1-2; D remains unclear. Germline values: CDR1 MGHDK, CDR2 SYGVNS. With 2 bases removed from V and 6 bases from J, the gap between germline ends came to 19 bases. CDR3 length: 16 amino acids. CDR3 bases: TGTGCCAGCAGTGAAGGTAGAGGGTCGTTGGAGAATGGCTACACCTTC. Protein product: CASSEGRGSLENGYTF.

The V call is TRBV14, the J call TRBJ2-3, with D perhaps matching TRBD1 (6 bases). CDR3 size: 15 residues. Trimming took off 4 bases at V and 3 bases at J, with 14 bases between the two ends. CDR1 and CDR2 (germline): SGHDN, FVKESK. The DNA of the CDR3 is TGTGCCAGCAGCCCCCTCGAGGGGGTAACAGATACGCAGTATTTT. Its protein is CASSPLEGVTDTQYF.

The chain recombines TRBV20-1 with TRBJ2-1; TRBD2 agrees at 8 bases. Trimming at V came to 3 bases and at J to 0 bases, leaving 4 bases not matched to a gene. Germline CDR1 is DFQATT and CDR2 is SNEGSKA (reference sequence). The CDR3 loop spans 15 amino acids. The CDR3 coding sequence is TGCAGTGCTAGTAGCAGCGGGAGCTCCTACAATGAGCAGTTCTTC. Its protein product is CSASSSGSSYNEQFF.

This chain joins TRBV19 and TRBJ1-2, with TRBD1 identical over 10 bases. From germline, CDR1 is LNHDA and CDR2 SQIVND (reference sequence). Trimming removed 9 bases from V and 5 bases from J; junction bases left unmatched: 15. The CDR3 has 16 amino acids. The DNA for the CDR3 is TGTGCCAGCGACCCGGGACAGGGGTTAGTGGGGTATGGCTACACCTTC. This codes for CASDPGQGLVGYGYTF.

The CDR3 coding sequence is TGCGCCAGCAGACAAACCTACAATGAGCAGTTCTTC. Protein sequence: CASRQTYNEQFF. This sequence joins TRBV5-1 and TRBJ2-1; D is unresolved. Germline CDR1 SGHRS, CDR2 YFSETQ. The CDR3 has 12 amino acids. V was trimmed by 5 bases and J by 2 bases, leaving 5 bases between them.

CDR3 coding DNA: TGTGCCAGCAGTCACGAGTGGAATGAGCAGTTCTTC. This encodes CASSHEWNEQFF. V usage is TRBV12-3 or TRBV12-4 and J usage is TRBJ2-1, with unresolved D. The CDR3 contains 12 residues. Trimming took 5 bases from V and 7 from J, leaving 9 bases between them.

On this clone: Other DNA variants within this sample encode the same CDR3. The rearrangement joins TRBV27 to TRBJ2-7; 8 positions match TRBD1. Germline-derived CDR1 and CDR2 are MNHEY and SMNVEV (reference sequence). The CDR3 length is 13 residues. The J segment lost 3 bases and the V segment lost 6 bases, leaving 4 bases of the junction unmatched. The CDR3 loop is CASSRGQGYEQYF. The DNA for the CDR3 is TGTGCCAGCAGCCGCGGACAGGGCTACGAGCAGTACTTC.

In its sample, this clone was seen a few times. The V call is TRBV14, the J call TRBJ1-2, with 7 bases lining up with TRBD1. CDR1 is SGHDN, CDR2 FVKESK, per germline. The CDR3 spans 13 residues. V was clipped by 4 bases and J by 7 bases; unmatched bases: 6. CDR3 residues: CASSPQGRVGYTF. The CDR3 nucleotides are TGTGCCAGCAGCCCACAGGGGAGAGTTGGCTACACCTTC. Variable domain in full (rest from reference TRBV14 and TRBJ1-2): EAGVTQFPSHSVIEKGQTVTLRCDPISGHDNLYWYRRVMGKEIKFLLHFVKESKQDESGMPNNRFLAERTGGTYSTLKVQPAELEDSGVYFCASSPQGRVGYTFGSGTRLTVV.